The clone carrying this T cell receptor (beta chain) was observed a handful of times. The length of the CDR3 is 12 residues. Germline V gene lookup returns CDR1 DFQATT and CDR2 SNEGSKA (reference sequence). TCRdb reanalysed the 5' RACE reads using MiXCR and keeps one entry per CDR3 protein. The sample lists some 600,000 distinct CDR3 sequences, 9% to 15% seen once, with more than 13% in the top ten. The sample belongs to a study of T cells after yellow fever vaccination. The TCR sequence derives from a man younger than 40 who received the YFV17D yellow fever vaccine. The chain joins TRBV20-1 to TRBJ2-5, with D perhaps matching TRBD2 (6 bases). Sample: PBMCs, taken on the day of the yellow fever booster vaccination. The CDR3, as DNA: TGCAGCTTGCCCCGGCGGGATGAGACCCAGTACTTC. Its protein is CSLPRRDETQYF.